The rows below give T cell receptor beta chains drawn from one sample of a study of cytotoxic CD8 clonotypes in ibrutinib-treated CLL. Profiling relied on immunoSEQ multiplex PCR, and the TCRdb table lists in-frame clones only, not all of them. Among over 200,000 clones listed, about 75% were seen once. Sequenced material: PBMCs, taken after 12 months of ibrutinib treatment. These receptor sequences come from a human donor with chronic lymphocytic leukemia. CDR3s include the opening cysteine and the closing phenylalanine or tryptophan. A D gene is named only where the DNA matches it firmly. A clone size is listed for some rows: how often the clone was seen (once, few, many), or a class if it is expanded.

.	.	TRBV19	TRBJ2-7	CASSKAGTRYEQYF	TGTGCCAGTAGTAAAGCCGGGACCCGGTACGAGCAGTACTTC
.	few	TRBV5-1	TRBJ2-2	CASSSPKGWGTTGELFF	TGCGCCAGCAGCTCCCCAAAAGGCTGGGGAACCACCGGGGAGCTGTTTTTT
TRBD2	few	TRBV7-2	TRBJ2-5	CASRLTSGRQETQYF	TGTGCCAGCAGATTAACTAGCGGGAGACAAGAGACCCAGTACTTC
TRBD2	.	TRBV13	TRBJ2-3	CASSETSGGITDTQYF	TGTGCCAGCAGCGAAACTAGCGGGGGAATCACAGATACGCAGTATTTT
.	once	TRBV10-3	TRBJ1-1	CAISAGLHTEAFF	TGTGCCATCAGTGCAGGGCTCCACACTGAAGCTTTCTTT
.	.	TRBV4-1	TRBJ1-1	CASSQDQGPVTEAFF	TGCGCCAGCAGCCAAGATCAAGGGCCGGTTACTGAAGCTTTCTTT
.	.	TRBV10-3	TRBJ2-2	CAISESGYTGELFF	TGTGCCATCAGTGAGTCTGGGTACACCGGGGAGCTGTTTTTT
TRBD1	.	TRBV19	TRBJ1-2	CASTYRGRGYTF	TGTGCCAGTACCTACAGGGGCAGGGGCTACACCTTC
TRBD1	.	TRBV28	TRBJ1-2	CASSPDRQGYYGYTF	TGTGCCAGCAGTCCAGATAGACAGGGCTACTATGGCTACACCTTC
.	.	TRBV1	TRBJ2-3	CTSSQDPGLARDTQYF	TGCACCAGCAGCCAAGACCCTGGACTAGCAAGAGATACGCAGTATTTT
.	.	TRBV30	TRBJ1-5	CAWSAPNNQPQHF	TGTGCCTGGAGCGCCCCTAATAATCAGCCCCAGCATTTT
.	.	TRBV27	TRBJ2-3	CASSSTRKAQYF	TGTGCCAGCAGCAGTACCCGTAAGGCGCAGTATTTT
.	.	TRBV5-1	TRBJ1-4	CASSLGLGEKLFF	TGCGCCAGCAGCTTGGGTCTAGGTGAAAAACTGTTTTTT
.	.	TRBV11-2	TRBJ1-2	CASRTVGTDYGYTF	TGTGCCAGCAGGACGGTCGGGACCGACTATGGCTACACCTTC
TRBD1	.	TRBV5-1	TRBJ2-1	CASSQSQGAGNEQFF	TGCGCCAGCAGCCAATCACAGGGGGCTGGGAATGAGCAGTTCTTC
TRBD1	.	TRBV29-1	TRBJ1-6	CSVRTGSVRSPLHF	TGCAGCGTTCGGACAGGGTCAGTAAGATCACCCCTCCACTTT
.	.	TRBV5-4	TRBJ1-2	CASSFVPGRANYGYTF	TGTGCCAGCAGCTTCGTACCAGGCCGGGCTAACTATGGCTACACCTTC
.	.	TRBV10-3	TRBJ1-2	CAISESGRVPDYGYTF	TGTGCCATCAGTGAGTCAGGGAGGGTCCCGGACTATGGCTACACCTTC
.	once	TRBV19	TRBJ1-1	CASRGSGEAFF	TGTGCCAGTAGGGGGTCTGGGGAGGCTTTCTTT